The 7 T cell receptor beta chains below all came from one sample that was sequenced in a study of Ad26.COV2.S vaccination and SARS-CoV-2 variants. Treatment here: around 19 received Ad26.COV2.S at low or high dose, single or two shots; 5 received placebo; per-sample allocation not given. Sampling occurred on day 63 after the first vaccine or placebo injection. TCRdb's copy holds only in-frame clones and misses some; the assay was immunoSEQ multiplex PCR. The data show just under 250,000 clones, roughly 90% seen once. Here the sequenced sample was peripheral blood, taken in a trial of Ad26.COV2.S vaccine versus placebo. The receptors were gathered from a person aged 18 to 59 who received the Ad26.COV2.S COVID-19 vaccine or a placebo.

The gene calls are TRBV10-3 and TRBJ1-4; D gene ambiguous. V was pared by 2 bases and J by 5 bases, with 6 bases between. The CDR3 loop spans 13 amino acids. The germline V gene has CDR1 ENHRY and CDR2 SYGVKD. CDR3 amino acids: CAISERENEKLFF. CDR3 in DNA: TGTGCCATCAGTGAGCGGGAAAATGAAAAACTGTTTTTT.

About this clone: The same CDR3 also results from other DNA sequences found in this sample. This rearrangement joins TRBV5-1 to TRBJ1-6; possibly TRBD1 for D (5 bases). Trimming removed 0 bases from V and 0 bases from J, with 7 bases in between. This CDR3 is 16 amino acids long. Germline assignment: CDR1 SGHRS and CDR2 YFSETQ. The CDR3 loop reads CASSLGGSSYNSPLHF. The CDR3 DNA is TGCGCCAGCAGCTTGGGGGGGAGCTCCTATAATTCACCCCTCCACTTT. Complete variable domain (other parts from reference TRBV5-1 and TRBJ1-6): KAGVTQTPRYLIKTRGQQVTLSCSPISGHRSVSWYQQTPGQGLQFLFEYFSETQRNKGNFPGRFSGRQFSNSRSEMNVSTLELGDSALYLCASSLGGSSYNSPLHFGNGTRLTVT.

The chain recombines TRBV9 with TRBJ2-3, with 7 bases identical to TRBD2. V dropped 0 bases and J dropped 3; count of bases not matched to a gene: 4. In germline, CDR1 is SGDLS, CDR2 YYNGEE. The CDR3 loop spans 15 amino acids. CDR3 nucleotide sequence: TGTGCCAGCAGCGTAGCCGGGGGGTGGACAGATACGCAGTATTTT. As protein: CASSVAGGWTDTQYF.

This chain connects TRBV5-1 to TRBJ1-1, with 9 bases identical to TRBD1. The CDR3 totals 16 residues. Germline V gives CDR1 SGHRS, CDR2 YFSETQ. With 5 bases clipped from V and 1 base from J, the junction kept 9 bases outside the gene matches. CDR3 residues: CASRRGYRGPNTEAFF. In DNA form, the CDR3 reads TGCGCCAGCAGGAGAGGATACAGGGGGCCGAACACTGAAGCTTTCTTT.

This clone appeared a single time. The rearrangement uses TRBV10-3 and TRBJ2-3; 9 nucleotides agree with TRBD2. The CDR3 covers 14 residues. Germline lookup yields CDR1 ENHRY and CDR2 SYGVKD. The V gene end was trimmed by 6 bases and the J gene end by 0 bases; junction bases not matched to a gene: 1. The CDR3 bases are TGTGCCATCAGGGCGGGGGGGAGCACAGATACGCAGTATTTT. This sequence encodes CAIRAGGSTDTQYF.

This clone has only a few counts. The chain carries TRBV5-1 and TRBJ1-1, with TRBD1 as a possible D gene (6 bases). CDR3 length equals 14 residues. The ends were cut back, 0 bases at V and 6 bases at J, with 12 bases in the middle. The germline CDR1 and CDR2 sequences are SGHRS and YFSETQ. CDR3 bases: TGCGCCAGCAGCTTGGACACAGGGCTGGCTGAAGCTTTCTTT. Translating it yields CASSLDTGLAEAFF.

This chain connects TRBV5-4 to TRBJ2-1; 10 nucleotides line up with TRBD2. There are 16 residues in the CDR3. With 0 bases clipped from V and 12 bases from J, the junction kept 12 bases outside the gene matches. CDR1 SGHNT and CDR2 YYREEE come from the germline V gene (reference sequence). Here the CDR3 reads CASSLALAGPKGGQFF. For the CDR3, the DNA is TGTGCCAGCAGCTTGGCACTAGCGGGACCAAAAGGTGGGCAGTTCTTC.